This T cell receptor beta chain appears in the sequencing data of a study of shared clonotypes between healthy human individuals. Whole-study findings and limits: In general, naive subsets displayed greater estimated richness than memory subsets did. Represented genetic and exposure-history diversity was restricted by having few donors.

As regards this clone: Its target is unknown.

Germline V gene sequence: CDR1 SQVTM, CDR2 ANQGSEA. The CDR3 runs 13 residues. Trimming removed 3 bases from V and 4 bases from J; junction bases left unmatched: 5. TCRdb keeps only in-frame clones here, not all; method: immunoSEQ multiplex PCR. The data hold 2 million to 2.5 million clones, with roughly 93% observed a single time. This receptor was taken from a young man in good health. Some clones in this sample may be carry-over from other donors' samples. V is TRBV29-1 and J is TRBJ1-1; 7 bases line up with TRBD1. Source material: naive CD4+ T cells from PBMCs. The sample's subset: CD45RA+ positively selected. CDR3 amino acids: CSVEGQLITEAFF. CDR3 DNA sequence: TGCAGCGTTGAGGGACAGCTGATCACTGAAGCTTTCTTT.